Below are 15 T cell receptor beta chains sequenced from a single sample in a study of cytomegalovirus exposure and HLA in healthy donors. The method was immunoSEQ multiplex PCR; TCRdb's version includes in-frame clones alone and lacks a portion of them. The sample carries about 150,000 clones, 75% to 90% recorded once. The specimen was PBMCs. The origin of the receptors is a man between 18 and 29 years old in good health and CMV-seropositive.

The chain combines TRBV11-2 with TRBJ2-7, with TRBD2 as a possible D gene (6 bases). The germline CDR1 and CDR2 sequences are SGHAT and FQNNGV. Trimming shortened V by 5 bases and J by 0 bases, and 17 bases separated the two germline ends. The CDR3 extends over 16 amino acids. This CDR3 reads CASSPLGSGASYEQYF. In DNA form, the CDR3 reads TGTGCCAGCAGCCCTTTGGGTAGCGGCGCCTCCTACGAGCAGTACTTC.

The chain uses TRBV19 and TRBJ2-2, with D unclear. The V and J ends lost 9 bases and 0 bases respectively, with 11 bases between them. This CDR3 region has 14 residues. CDR1 and CDR2 (germline): LNHDA, SQIVND (reference sequence). CDR3 sequence: CASLDTPNTGELFF. The CDR3 bases are TGTGCCAGCCTCGACACCCCGAACACCGGGGAGCTGTTTTTT.

The chain combines TRBV29-1 with TRBJ1-2; D is perhaps TRBD1 (6 bases). V was clipped by 3 bases and J by 6 bases, with 32 bases between them. This CDR3 is 19 amino acids long. Germline CDR1 reads SQVTM; CDR2 reads ANQGSEA. The CDR3 protein is CSVDVGGAAGPPMAHGYTF. In nucleotides, the CDR3 is TGCAGCGTTGACGTAGGGGGGGCAGCTGGACCACCGATGGCGCATGGCTACACCTTC. The full variable domain, in which reference TRBV29-1 and TRBJ1-2 provide the parts outside the CDR3, is SAVISQKPSRDICQRGTSLTIQCQVDSQVTMMFWYRQQPGQSLTLIATANQGSEATYESGFVIDKFPISRPNLTFSTLTVSNMSPEDSSIYLCSVDVGGAAGPPMAHGYTFGSGTRLTVV.

The gene calls are TRBV7-9 and TRBJ2-5; 10 bases line up with TRBD1. Trimming at V came to 5 bases and at J to 5 bases, leaving 14 bases not matched to a gene. The CDR3 is made up of 17 amino acids. Germline lookup yields CDR1 SEHNR and CDR2 FQNEAQ (reference sequence). Written as DNA, the CDR3 is TGTGCCAGCAGCCCAGATCTCCGGGACAGGGGTGGGGAGACCCAGTACTTC. The encoded protein is CASSPDLRDRGGETQYF.

The chain combines TRBV5-6 with TRBJ1-1; D is uncertain. Trimming cost V 3 bases and J 1 base, with 4 bases left between them. The germline gives CDR1 SGHDT, CDR2 YYEEEE. This CDR3 is 12 amino acids long. The CDR3: CASSSGNTEAFF. DNA for the CDR3: TGTGCCAGCAGCTCAGGGAACACTGAAGCTTTCTTT.

The chain has TRBV6-6 and TRBJ1-4; 7 nucleotides line up with TRBD1. The CDR3 runs 14 residues. Germline assignment: CDR1 MNHNY and CDR2 SVGAGI (reference sequence). Trimming at V came to 2 bases and at J to 5 bases, leaving 2 bases not matched to a gene. CDR3 in DNA: TGTGCCAGCAGTTACGGGGACAGAAATGAAAAACTGTTTTTT. Residues: CASSYGDRNEKLFF.

The chain joins TRBV4-2 to TRBJ2-5; the D gene is possibly TRBD2 (6 bases). The germline V gene has CDR1 LGHNA and CDR2 YNFKEQ. This CDR3 contains 16 residues. Deletions cut 1 base from V and 2 bases from J, with 14 bases between. CDR3: CASSQGGTPLQETQYF. The CDR3 DNA reads TGTGCCAGCAGCCAAGGAGGGACTCCGCTACAAGAGACCCAGTACTTC.

The chain carries TRBV9 and TRBJ2-7; 8 bases map to TRBD2. The CDR3 has 14 amino acids. Germline CDR1 and CDR2: SGDLS and YYNGEE. V dropped 3 bases and J dropped 3; count of bases not matched to a gene: 5. The CDR3, as DNA: TGTGCCAGCAGCGCCACGGGGGGGGGCTACGAGCAGTACTTC. Translating gives CASSATGGGYEQYF. The full variable domain, rest sourced from reference TRBV9 and TRBJ2-7, is DSGVTQTPKHLITATGQRVTLRCSPRSGDLSVYWYQQSLDQGLQFLIQYYNGEERAKGNILERFSAQQFPDLHSELNLSSLELGDSALYFCASSATGGGYEQYFGPGTRLTVT.

This chain uses TRBV4-3 with TRBJ1-4; 10 nucleotides line up with TRBD1. The CDR3 extends over 14 amino acids. CDR1 LGHNA and CDR2 YSLEER come from the germline V gene. V lost 3 bases to trimming and J lost 7 bases; unmatched junction nucleotides: 2. DNA of the CDR3: TGCGCCAGCAGCCATGACAGGGGGCGTGAAAAACTGTTTTTT. It translates to CASSHDRGREKLFF.

The gene calls are TRBV11-1 and TRBJ2-3, with TRBD1 identical over 7 bases. V was clipped by 2 bases and J by 4 bases; unmatched bases: 0. The V gene's germline CDR1 is SGHAT and CDR2 FQDESV (reference sequence). The CDR3 extends over 13 amino acids. DNA of the CDR3: TGTGCCAGCAGCTTACAGGGGGCAGATACGCAGTATTTT. Translated, it gives CASSLQGADTQYF. Drawing the rest from reference TRBV11-1 and TRBJ2-3, the complete variable domain is EAEVAQSPRYKITEKSQAVAFWCDPISGHATLYWYRQILGQGPELLVQFQDESVVDDSQLPKDRFSAERLKGVDSTLKIQPAELGDSAMYLCASSLQGADTQYFGPGTRLTVL.

The chain couples TRBV6-6 to TRBJ1-1, with D perhaps TRBD1 (5 bases). The CDR3 length is 15 residues. Trimming took off 7 bases at V and 4 bases at J, with 19 bases between the two ends. In germline, CDR1 is MNHNY, CDR2 SVGAGI (reference sequence). CDR3 sequence: CASTREGEVITEAFF. Written as DNA, the CDR3 is TGTGCCAGCACCCGGGAAGGGGAGGTGATCACTGAAGCTTTCTTT.

This chain joins TRBV5-1 and TRBJ2-4; 9 bases align to TRBD2. CDR1 and CDR2 (germline): SGHRS, YFSETQ. V was pared by 3 bases and J by 2 bases, with 12 bases of the junction left unmatched. The CDR3 contains 18 residues. CDR3 nucleotides: TGCGCCAGCAGCTCCCTCCTTTCTAGCGGGGTGACCAAAAACATTCAGTACTTC. Its translation: CASSSLLSSGVTKNIQYF.

This clone was detected a few times. The chain is built from TRBV5-1 and TRBJ1-2; 8 positions agree with TRBD1. The germline CDR1 and CDR2 sequences are SGHRS and YFSETQ. Germline trimming cut 4 bases from V and 5 bases from J; bases unmatched to any gene: 10. The CDR3 is 15 residues long. The CDR3 coding sequence is TGCGCCAGCAGCGGGACGACAGGGGAAGGGTATGGCTACACCTTC. Its translation is CASSGTTGEGYGYTF.

The chain uses TRBV7-2 and TRBJ2-7, with TRBD2 matching 9 bases. Germline trimming cut 5 bases from V and 1 base from J; bases unmatched to any gene: 6. The CDR3 loop spans 15 amino acids. Germline V gene lookup returns CDR1 SGHTA and CDR2 FQGNSA. CDR3 region: CASSNSGRGSYEQYF. CDR3 nucleotide sequence: TGTGCCAGCAGCAATAGCGGGAGAGGGTCCTACGAGCAGTACTTC.

The rearrangement joins TRBV7-2 to TRBJ1-2; D gene ambiguous. The CDR3 covers 13 residues. Trimming pared 6 bases from V and 7 bases from J, leaving 15 bases between. Germline CDR1 and CDR2: SGHTA and FQGNSA. The DNA for the CDR3 is TGTGCCAGCAGACCAGACGGTCCGGGTGGCTACACCTTC. Its protein product is CASRPDGPGGYTF.